Included here is one TCR beta chain sequence, with context. Its target is unknown. The sample belongs to a study of T cell responses to AZD1222 COVID-19 vaccine. Overall study findings and caveats: Mostly white British, mostly female donors; authors suggested clonal diversity may be underestimated.

Profiling relied on immunoSEQ multiplex PCR, and the TCRdb table lists in-frame clones only, not all of them. This table holds some 130,000 clones, 92% found once. The CDR3 is 15 amino acids. V lost 5 bases, J lost 2 bases, and 9 bases stayed unmatched. Germline assignment: CDR1 MNHEY and CDR2 SVGAGI. The chain joins TRBV6-5 to TRBJ2-7; TRBD2 agrees at 7 bases. The specimen was peripheral blood, collected on day 0 of AZD1222 vaccination. The clonotype comes from an adult in good health. For the CDR3, the DNA is TGTGCCAGCAGTAACATAGCGGGCCTGCCCTACGAGCAGTACTTC. This translates into CASSNIAGLPYEQYF.